Listed below are T cell receptor beta chains from one sample, sequenced in a study of shared clonotypes between healthy human individuals. Assay: immunoSEQ multiplex PCR; the TCRdb copy retains only in-frame clones and omits some. The sample comprises hundreds of thousands of clones, approximately 96% of which are singletons, and around 0.1% rests with the top ten. Sequencing input: naive CD8+ T cells sorted from blood. The origin of the receptors is a woman in her 30s in good health. Both conserved end residues are part of each CDR3. D genes are given only for firm matches. Clone size, where shown, is once, few, many, or a class for clones that have expanded.

clone size: -; V gene: TRBV5-6; D gene: -; J gene: TRBJ2-1; CDR3 protein: CASSLATRWVNEQFF; CDR3 DNA: TGTGCCAGCAGCTTGGCTACCCGGTGGGTCAATGAGCAGTTCTTC
clone size: -; V gene: TRBV28; D gene: -; J gene: TRBJ2-7; CDR3 protein: CASSLLGGGNEQYF; CDR3 DNA: TGTGCCAGCAGTTTATTGGGGGGCGGGAACGAGCAGTACTTC
clone size: -; V gene: TRBV28; D gene: TRBD1; J gene: TRBJ2-7; CDR3 protein: CASSWDRGYEQYF; CDR3 DNA: TGTGCCAGCAGTTGGGACAGGGGATACGAGCAGTACTTC
clone size: -; V gene: TRBV2; D gene: -; J gene: TRBJ1-1; CDR3 protein: CASSDPRQVNTEAFF; CDR3 DNA: TGTGCCAGCAGTGACCCTAGACAGGTGAACACTGAAGCTTTCTTT
clone size: -; V gene: TRBV19; D gene: -; J gene: TRBJ2-1; CDR3 protein: CASSMMGSDYNEQFF; CDR3 DNA: TGTGCCAGTAGTATGATGGGGTCCGACTACAATGAGCAGTTCTTC
clone size: -; V gene: TRBV5-6; D gene: -; J gene: TRBJ2-3; CDR3 protein: CASSLGGNPDTQYF; CDR3 DNA: TGTGCCAGCAGCTTGGGAGGGAATCCAGATACGCAGTATTTT
clone size: -; V gene: TRBV6-1; D gene: TRBD2; J gene: TRBJ2-7; CDR3 protein: CASTLGLAGGREQYF; CDR3 DNA: TGTGCCAGCACCCTGGGGCTAGCGGGAGGACGCGAGCAGTACTTC
clone size: once; V gene: TRBV29-1; D gene: -; J gene: TRBJ2-1; CDR3 protein: CSVGGVAARNEQFF; CDR3 DNA: TGCAGCGTTGGAGGGGTGGCAGCCCGCAATGAGCAGTTCTTC
clone size: -; V gene: TRBV4-1; D gene: TRBD1; J gene: TRBJ1-1; CDR3 protein: CASSQGGQLNTEAFF; CDR3 DNA: TGCGCCAGCAGCCAAGGGGGACAGCTGAACACTGAAGCTTTCTTT
clone size: -; V gene: TRBV5-6; D gene: -; J gene: TRBJ2-1; CDR3 protein: CASSFRLARYNEQFF; CDR3 DNA: TGTGCCAGCAGCTTCCGTCTAGCGCGTTACAATGAGCAGTTCTTC
clone size: -; V gene: TRBV10-3; D gene: TRBD1; J gene: TRBJ1-3; CDR3 protein: CAISDTGTGVGNTIYF; CDR3 DNA: TGTGCCATCAGTGACACCGGGACAGGGGTTGGAAACACCATATATTTT
clone size: -; V gene: TRBV9; D gene: TRBD2; J gene: TRBJ2-1; CDR3 protein: CASSQAGGLFAEQFF; CDR3 DNA: TGTGCCAGCAGCCAAGCGGGAGGGCTTTTCGCTGAGCAGTTCTTC
clone size: -; V gene: TRBV27; D gene: TRBD2; J gene: TRBJ2-7; CDR3 protein: CASSLGTSGKQYF; CDR3 DNA: TGTGCCAGCAGTTTAGGGACTAGCGGGAAGCAGTACTTC
clone size: -; V gene: TRBV5-3; D gene: TRBD1; J gene: TRBJ2-2; CDR3 protein: CARSLLQGAENTGELFF; CDR3 DNA: TGTGCCAGAAGCTTACTCCAGGGGGCGGAGAACACCGGGGAGCTGTTTTTT
clone size: -; V gene: TRBV2; D gene: -; J gene: TRBJ2-3; CDR3 protein: CASRGLGGTADTQYF; CDR3 DNA: TGTGCCAGCAGAGGTTTGGGGGGCACCGCAGATACGCAGTATTTT
clone size: -; V gene: TRBV6-5; D gene: -; J gene: TRBJ2-5; CDR3 protein: CASSYFGGETQYF; CDR3 DNA: TGTGCCAGCAGTTACTTCGGAGGGGAGACCCAGTACTTC
clone size: -; V gene: TRBV7-8; D gene: TRBD1; J gene: TRBJ2-1; CDR3 protein: CASSLGTGTGSFF; CDR3 DNA: TGTGCCAGCAGCTTAGGCACCGGGACAGGATCGTTCTTC
clone size: -; V gene: TRBV30; D gene: -; J gene: TRBJ1-5; CDR3 protein: CAWSVGQGRQPQHF; CDR3 DNA: TGTGCCTGGAGTGTGGGCCAGGGTAGGCAGCCCCAGCATTTT
clone size: -; V gene: TRBV7-2; D gene: -; J gene: TRBJ2-7; CDR3 protein: CASSLGGGQNEQYF; CDR3 DNA: TGTGCCAGCAGCTTAGGGGGAGGTCAAAACGAGCAGTACTTC
clone size: -; V gene: TRBV7-6; D gene: -; J gene: TRBJ2-2; CDR3 protein: CASSLASGNTGELFF; CDR3 DNA: TGTGCCAGCAGCTTAGCGTCCGGAAACACCGGGGAGCTGTTTTTT
clone size: -; V gene: TRBV7-6; D gene: TRBD2; J gene: TRBJ2-3; CDR3 protein: CASSSGLAGTTDTQYF; CDR3 DNA: TGTGCCAGCAGCTCCGGACTAGCGGGAACCACAGATACGCAGTATTTT
clone size: -; V gene: TRBV7-6; D gene: -; J gene: TRBJ2-1; CDR3 protein: CASSSEQGNEQFF; CDR3 DNA: TGTGCCAGCAGCTCGGAGCAGGGCAATGAGCAGTTCTTC
clone size: -; V gene: TRBV7-6; D gene: -; J gene: TRBJ2-7; CDR3 protein: CASSQPLTF; CDR3 DNA: TGTGCCAGCAGCCAACCTTTGACGTTC
clone size: -; V gene: TRBV11-2; D gene: -; J gene: TRBJ2-2; CDR3 protein: CASSLLSGELFF; CDR3 DNA: TGTGCCAGCAGCTTGCTGTCCGGGGAGCTGTTTTTT
clone size: -; V gene: TRBV9; D gene: -; J gene: TRBJ2-1; CDR3 protein: CASSPTVGNEQFF; CDR3 DNA: TGTGCCAGCAGCCCCACCGTGGGAAATGAGCAGTTCTTC
clone size: -; V gene: TRBV25-1; D gene: -; J gene: TRBJ2-5; CDR3 protein: CASSKTEYQETQYF; CDR3 DNA: TGTGCCAGCAGTAAAACGGAGTACCAAGAGACCCAGTACTTC
clone size: -; V gene: TRBV6-5; D gene: -; J gene: TRBJ1-1; CDR3 protein: CASKRGTGLFTEAFF; CDR3 DNA: TGTGCCAGCAAACGCGGAACGGGGCTTTTCACTGAAGCTTTCTTT
clone size: -; V gene: TRBV11-2; D gene: -; J gene: TRBJ2-1; CDR3 protein: CASSSWDLFYEQFF; CDR3 DNA: TGTGCCAGCAGCTCTTGGGATCTCTTCTATGAGCAGTTCTTC
clone size: -; V gene: TRBV28; D gene: -; J gene: TRBJ1-1; CDR3 protein: CASSLGFGATEAFF; CDR3 DNA: TGTGCCAGCAGTTTGGGGTTTGGGGCCACTGAAGCTTTCTTT
clone size: -; V gene: TRBV10-3; D gene: -; J gene: TRBJ2-7; CDR3 protein: CAISVTGYEQYF; CDR3 DNA: TGTGCCATCAGTGTCACGGGATACGAGCAGTACTTC
clone size: -; V gene: TRBV6-1; D gene: -; J gene: TRBJ1-5; CDR3 protein: CASSWEGNQPQHF; CDR3 DNA: TGTGCCAGCAGTTGGGAGGGAAATCAGCCCCAGCATTTT
clone size: -; V gene: TRBV5-8; D gene: TRBD2; J gene: TRBJ2-1; CDR3 protein: CASSFDPSGAYNEQFF; CDR3 DNA: TGTGCCAGCAGTTTTGACCCGAGCGGGGCGTACAATGAGCAGTTCTTC
clone size: -; V gene: TRBV27; D gene: -; J gene: TRBJ2-3; CDR3 protein: CASSSLNADTQYF; CDR3 DNA: TGTGCCAGCAGTTCATTAAACGCCGATACGCAGTATTTT
clone size: -; V gene: TRBV11-2; D gene: -; J gene: TRBJ1-6; CDR3 protein: CASSLDPGINSPLHF; CDR3 DNA: TGTGCCAGCAGCTTAGATCCAGGGATCAATTCACCCCTCCACTTT
clone size: -; V gene: TRBV27; D gene: TRBD2; J gene: TRBJ2-1; CDR3 protein: CASSPHGGRTYEQFF; CDR3 DNA: TGTGCCAGCAGTCCTCACGGCGGGAGGACCTATGAGCAGTTCTTC
clone size: -; V gene: TRBV5-8; D gene: -; J gene: TRBJ2-3; CDR3 protein: CASSPFAADTQYF; CDR3 DNA: TGTGCCAGCAGCCCCTTCGCGGCAGATACGCAGTATTTT
clone size: -; V gene: TRBV27; D gene: TRBD2; J gene: TRBJ2-7; CDR3 protein: CASSPSSGSLDYEQYF; CDR3 DNA: TGTGCCAGCAGTCCGTCTAGCGGGAGTTTAGACTACGAGCAGTACTTC
clone size: -; V gene: TRBV13; D gene: -; J gene: TRBJ2-7; CDR3 protein: CASSFGPTYEQYF; CDR3 DNA: TGTGCCAGCAGCTTCGGTCCAACCTACGAGCAGTACTTC
clone size: -; V gene: TRBV18; D gene: -; J gene: TRBJ2-3; CDR3 protein: CASSHPSTDTQYF; CDR3 DNA: TGTGCCAGCTCGCATCCTAGCACAGATACGCAGTATTTT
clone size: -; V gene: TRBV13; D gene: -; J gene: TRBJ2-1; CDR3 protein: CASSPRDSSSYNEQFF; CDR3 DNA: TGTGCCAGCAGCCCCAGGGACTCAAGCTCCTACAATGAGCAGTTCTTC
clone size: -; V gene: TRBV2; D gene: -; J gene: TRBJ2-7; CDR3 protein: CASRRQGHYEQYF; CDR3 DNA: TGTGCCAGCAGGCGGCAGGGGCACTACGAGCAGTACTTC
clone size: -; V gene: TRBV7-2; D gene: TRBD1; J gene: TRBJ2-7; CDR3 protein: CALGGPNYEQYF; CDR3 DNA: TGTGCCCTAGGGGGCCCGAACTACGAGCAGTACTTC
clone size: -; V gene: TRBV29-1; D gene: -; J gene: TRBJ1-1; CDR3 protein: CSGSGGSHTEAFF; CDR3 DNA: TGCAGCGGTTCGGGGGGTTCGCACACTGAAGCTTTCTTT
clone size: -; V gene: TRBV7-2; D gene: -; J gene: TRBJ2-7; CDR3 protein: CASSLHGQTYEQYF; CDR3 DNA: TGTGCCAGCAGCCTCCACGGACAGACCTACGAGCAGTACTTC
clone size: -; V gene: TRBV19; D gene: -; J gene: TRBJ1-1; CDR3 protein: CASSTLRGGVNTEAFF; CDR3 DNA: TGTGCCAGTAGTACCCTGCGAGGAGGGGTGAACACTGAAGCTTTCTTT
clone size: -; V gene: TRBV4-1; D gene: TRBD1; J gene: TRBJ1-1; CDR3 protein: CASSSLGAGGEAFF; CDR3 DNA: TGCGCCAGCAGCTCCCTCGGGGCAGGGGGCGAGGCTTTCTTT
clone size: once; V gene: TRBV5-6; D gene: -; J gene: TRBJ2-7; CDR3 protein: CASSLEGGSVYEQYF; CDR3 DNA: TGTGCCAGCAGCTTGGAGGGGGGCTCCGTTTACGAGCAGTACTTC
clone size: -; V gene: TRBV27; D gene: -; J gene: TRBJ2-7; CDR3 protein: CASSLGSYIPYEQYF; CDR3 DNA: TGTGCCAGCAGTTTAGGCTCGTATATCCCCTACGAGCAGTACTTC
clone size: -; V gene: TRBV29-1; D gene: -; J gene: TRBJ2-7; CDR3 protein: CSVGTRTYEQYF; CDR3 DNA: TGCAGCGTAGGGACTCGCACCTACGAGCAGTACTTC
clone size: once; V gene: TRBV5-6; D gene: TRBD1; J gene: TRBJ1-4; CDR3 protein: CASSFGTGAEKLFF; CDR3 DNA: TGTGCCAGCAGCTTCGGGACAGGGGCTGAAAAACTGTTTTTT
clone size: -; V gene: TRBV6-5; D gene: -; J gene: TRBJ2-7; CDR3 protein: CASSPDQSYEQYF; CDR3 DNA: TGTGCCAGCAGCCCAGACCAGTCCTACGAGCAGTACTTC
clone size: -; V gene: TRBV7-3; D gene: TRBD2; J gene: TRBJ2-1; CDR3 protein: CASSLRLAGGPGYNEQFF; CDR3 DNA: TGTGCCAGCAGCTTAAGGCTAGCGGGAGGCCCTGGCTACAATGAGCAGTTCTTC
clone size: -; V gene: TRBV28; D gene: TRBD2; J gene: TRBJ2-7; CDR3 protein: CASIRGLAGDHEQYF; CDR3 DNA: TGTGCCAGCATCCGGGGGCTAGCGGGAGACCACGAGCAGTACTTC
clone size: -; V gene: TRBV2; D gene: TRBD1; J gene: TRBJ2-7; CDR3 protein: CATWTGYEQYF; CDR3 DNA: TGTGCCACCTGGACAGGGTACGAGCAGTACTTC
clone size: -; V gene: TRBV7-9; D gene: TRBD1; J gene: TRBJ1-2; CDR3 protein: CASSYASRDRVETYGYTF; CDR3 DNA: TGTGCCAGCAGCTATGCAAGCCGGGACAGGGTGGAGACCTATGGCTACACCTTC
clone size: -; V gene: TRBV2; D gene: TRBD1; J gene: TRBJ2-5; CDR3 protein: CASMTGAAETQYF; CDR3 DNA: TGTGCCAGCATGACAGGGGCAGCGGAGACCCAGTACTTC
clone size: once; V gene: TRBV28; D gene: -; J gene: TRBJ2-3; CDR3 protein: CASTNQLGSTDTQYF; CDR3 DNA: TGTGCCAGCACTAACCAACTAGGGTCCACAGATACGCAGTATTTT
clone size: -; V gene: TRBV28; D gene: -; J gene: TRBJ2-1; CDR3 protein: CASSLRYPASEYNEQFF; CDR3 DNA: TGTGCCAGCAGTTTAAGGTATCCGGCCTCAGAATACAATGAGCAGTTCTTC